This T cell receptor beta chain was documented in a study of glioma-infiltrating T cells after dendritic cell vaccination. Study information: Glioblastoma patients came from Phase I and II dendritic cell vaccination trials. At biweekly intervals, patients got three intradermal dendritic cell vaccine injections. Whole-study findings and limits: Complete blood and tumor specimen sets were limited to few patients.

Libraries were prepared by immunoSEQ multiplex PCR; TCRdb keeps only in-frame clonotypes and omits some of them. The repertoire holds 95,000 or so clones, around 85% seen once, with 2.5% to 3.5% in the top ten. This CDR3 has 13 residues. The germline V gene has CDR1 SGHRS and CDR2 YFSETQ. Trimming cost V 7 bases and J 7 bases, with 17 bases left between them. Blood PBMC samples: pre-vaccination, two weeks post third vaccination, and at tumor progression. Note on this clone: Its antigen is not identified.

The receptor was isolated from a human donor with glioblastoma. This rearrangement joins TRBV5-1 to TRBJ1-2; possible D gene TRBD1, 5 bases. Sequencing used blood, obtained before dendritic cell vaccination. The chain's CDR3 is CASSPGGAGGYTF. Here the CDR3 DNA reads TGCGCCAGCTCGCCCGGGGGTGCGGGTGGCTACACCTTC. Full variable domain (missing parts from reference TRBV5-1 and TRBJ1-2): KAGVTQTPRYLIKTRGQQVTLSCSPISGHRSVSWYQQTPGQGLQFLFEYFSETQRNKGNFPGRFSGRQFSNSRSEMNVSTLELGDSALYLCASSPGGAGGYTFGSGTRLTVV.